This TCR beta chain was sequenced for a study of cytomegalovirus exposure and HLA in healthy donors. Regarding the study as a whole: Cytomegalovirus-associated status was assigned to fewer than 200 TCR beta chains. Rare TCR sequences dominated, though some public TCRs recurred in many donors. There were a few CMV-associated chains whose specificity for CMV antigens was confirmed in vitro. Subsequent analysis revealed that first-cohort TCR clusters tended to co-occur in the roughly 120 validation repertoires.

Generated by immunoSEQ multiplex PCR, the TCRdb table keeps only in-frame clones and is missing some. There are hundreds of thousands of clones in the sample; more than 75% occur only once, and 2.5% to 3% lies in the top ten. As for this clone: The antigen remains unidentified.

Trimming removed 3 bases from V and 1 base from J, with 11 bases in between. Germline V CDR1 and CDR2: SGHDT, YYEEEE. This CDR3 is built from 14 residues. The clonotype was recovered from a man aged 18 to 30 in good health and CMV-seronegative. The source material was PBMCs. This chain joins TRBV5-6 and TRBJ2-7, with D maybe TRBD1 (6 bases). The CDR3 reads CASSYRVKSYEQYF. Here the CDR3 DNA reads TGTGCCAGCAGCTACAGGGTAAAATCCTACGAGCAGTACTTC. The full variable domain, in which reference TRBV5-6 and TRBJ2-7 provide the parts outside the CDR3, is DAGVTQSPTHLIKTRGQQVTLRCSPKSGHDTVSWYQQALGQGPQFIFQYYEEEERQRGNFPDRFSGHQFPNYSSELNVNALLLGDSALYLCASSYRVKSYEQYFGPGTRLTVT.